Listed below are T cell receptor beta chains from one sample, sequenced in a study of cytomegalovirus exposure and HLA in healthy donors. Some clones are missing from TCRdb's copy, which holds only in-frame ones; the method was immunoSEQ multiplex PCR. Among about 150,000 clones listed, roughly three quarters were seen once. Sequencing was performed on PBMCs. These receptors originate from a male donor in good health and CMV-seronegative. The CDR3 runs from the conserved cysteine through the conserved F or W. The order of the fields is clone size, V gene, J gene, D gene, CDR3 protein, CDR3 DNA. A D gene is named only where the DNA matches it firmly. Size is stated for part of the rows, as once, few or many counts, or as a class when the clone is expanded.

once	TRBV7-9	TRBJ2-1	TRBD2	CASSAGAIAGGNEQFF	TGTGCCAGCAGCGCGGGGGCTATAGCGGGAGGCAATGAGCAGTTCTTC
once	TRBV20-1	TRBJ1-1	NA	CSASSAEAFF	TGCAGTGCTAGTAGCGCTGAAGCTTTCTTT
NA	TRBV13	TRBJ1-1	NA	CASSLVSGQLNTEAFF	TGTGCCAGCAGCTTGGTGTCAGGGCAGTTGAACACTGAAGCTTTCTTT
NA	TRBV7-9	TRBJ1-2	TRBD1	CASSLALGQAGGYTF	TGTGCCAGCAGCTTAGCGCTCGGACAGGCAGGGGGCTACACCTTC
once	TRBV10-3	TRBJ2-7	TRBD1	CAISLPTGGSRYEQYF	TGTGCCATTTCGCTCCCCACAGGGGGCTCGCGTTACGAGCAGTACTTC
NA	TRBV7-9	TRBJ2-7	TRBD2	CASSAGLAGGREGPYEQYF	TGTGCCAGCAGCGCAGGACTAGCGGGAGGCCGGGAGGGCCCCTACGAGCAGTACTTC
NA	TRBV6-5	TRBJ1-6	NA	CASGGSYNSPLHF	TGTGCCAGCGGGGGGTCCTATAATTCACCCCTCCACTTT
NA	TRBV5-1	TRBJ2-5	NA	CASSLGVEEAQYF	TGCGCCAGCAGCTTGGGAGTGGAAGAGGCCCAGTACTTC
NA	TRBV13	TRBJ2-1	TRBD2	CASSPLAEGTYNEQFF	TGTGCCAGCAGCCCCCTAGCGGAAGGGACCTACAATGAGCAGTTCTTC
NA	TRBV7-9	TRBJ2-1	TRBD2	CASSPTALAGGEQFF	TGTGCCAGCAGCCCGACGGCCCTAGCGGGGGGTGAGCAGTTCTTC
NA	TRBV28	TRBJ1-2	TRBD1	CASRTGQGAGGYTF	TGTGCCAGCAGGACGGGACAGGGGGCCGGTGGCTACACCTTC
NA	TRBV7-9	TRBJ2-1	TRBD2	CASSGRAVRNEQFF	TGTGCCAGCAGTGGGAGGGCGGTGAGGAATGAGCAGTTCTTC
NA	TRBV30	TRBJ2-7	TRBD2	CAWSLPSGGYEQYF	TGTGCCTGGAGTCTTCCTAGCGGGGGTTACGAGCAGTACTTC
NA	TRBV27	TRBJ2-2	NA	CASRRPPGGELFF	TGTGCCAGCAGGCGACCCCCGGGCGGGGAGCTGTTTTTT
NA	TRBV5-1	TRBJ2-7	NA	CASSLDWSYEQYF	TGCGCCAGCAGCTTGGACTGGAGTTACGAGCAGTACTTC
few	TRBV7-9	TRBJ2-1	TRBD1	CASSLATIRDRDNNEQFF	TGTGCCAGCAGCTTAGCCACGATCCGGGACAGGGACAACAATGAGCAGTTCTTC
NA	TRBV5-1	TRBJ2-1	TRBD2	CASSLVRGGPGEQFF	TGCGCCAGCAGCTTGGTGCGGGGGGGCCCCGGTGAGCAGTTCTTC
NA	TRBV2	TRBJ1-6	NA	CASIPSGLAPLHF	TGTGCCAGCATTCCCTCAGGTTTGGCACCCCTCCACTTT
NA	TRBV7-8	TRBJ2-7	NA	CASSLTRGGTYEQYF	TGTGCCAGCAGCTTAACCAGGGGAGGGACCTACGAGCAGTACTTC
NA	TRBV5-1	TRBJ2-1	TRBD2	CASSLALGTTYNEQFF	TGCGCCAGCAGCTTGGCCCTCGGGACTACCTACAATGAGCAGTTCTTC
few	TRBV11-2	TRBJ1-2	NA	CASSQRDFSGYTF	TGTGCCAGCAGCCAACGGGACTTCTCTGGCTACACCTTC
NA	TRBV7-2	TRBJ2-1	NA	CASSSAGYSSYNEQFF	TGTGCCAGCAGCTCTGCGGGCTACAGCTCCTACAATGAGCAGTTCTTC
NA	TRBV20-1	TRBJ2-7	NA	CSAPTIYEQYF	TGCAGTGCCCCGACTATCTACGAGCAGTACTTC
NA	TRBV6-4	TRBJ2-7	NA	CASTLRQMCEQYF	TGTGCCAGCACTTTAAGACAGATGTGCGAGCAGTACTTC
NA	TRBV13	TRBJ2-5	NA	CASSLGSRETQYF	TGTGCCAGCAGCTTAGGTTCCAGGGAGACCCAGTACTTC
NA	TRBV5-6	TRBJ2-5	TRBD1	CASSLTGVRETQYF	TGTGCCAGCAGCTTGACAGGGGTGCGGGAGACCCAGTACTTC
NA	TRBV19	TRBJ1-4	NA	CASSMIQGVGEKLFF	TGTGCCAGTAGTATGATTCAGGGTGTGGGCGAAAAACTGTTTTTT
NA	TRBV10-3	TRBJ1-2	NA	CAISEFQGYYGYTF	TGTGCCATCAGTGAGTTCCAGGGTTACTATGGCTACACCTTC
NA	TRBV7-3	TRBJ2-5	TRBD2	CASSRGEGRETQYF	TGTGCCAGCAGCCGCGGGGAGGGACGGGAGACCCAGTACTTC
NA	TRBV5-1	TRBJ2-7	TRBD2	CASSLRTSGMVEQYF	TGCGCCAGCAGCTTAAGGACTAGCGGGATGGTCGAGCAGTACTTC
NA	TRBV28	TRBJ2-5	NA	CASSLKAKYQETQYF	TGTGCCAGCAGTTTGAAAGCGAAGTACCAAGAGACCCAGTACTTC
few	TRBV28	TRBJ2-2	TRBD2	CASSPTALRLAPETGELFF	TGTGCCAGCAGTCCCACCGCCCTCAGACTAGCGCCAGAAACCGGGGAGCTGTTTTTT
NA	TRBV5-4	TRBJ2-7	NA	CASSLGGSTYEQYF	TGTGCCAGCAGCTTGGGAGGCAGCACCTACGAGCAGTACTTC
NA	TRBV27	TRBJ2-7	NA	CASSSHPRGEQYF	TGTGCCAGCAGTTCACATCCCCGAGGCGAGCAGTACTTC
NA	TRBV7-8	TRBJ2-7	TRBD2	CASSLGTSGDYEQYF	TGTGCCAGCAGCTTAGGGACTAGCGGGGACTACGAGCAGTACTTC
NA	TRBV9	TRBJ1-1	TRBD1	CASSVEGKDRASTEAFF	TGTGCCAGCAGCGTAGAGGGAAAGGACAGGGCGAGCACTGAAGCTTTCTTT
NA	TRBV5-1	TRBJ2-7	TRBD1	CASSPGTGWSYEQYF	TGCGCCAGCAGCCCTGGGACAGGGTGGTCCTACGAGCAGTACTTC
NA	TRBV6-5	TRBJ2-3	TRBD1	CASSLGTGGRDTQYF	TGTGCCAGCAGCCTTGGGACAGGGGGCAGGGATACGCAGTATTTT
NA	TRBV11-2	TRBJ1-4	NA	CASSHIAATNEKLFF	TGTGCCAGCAGCCACATCGCGGCAACTAATGAAAAACTGTTTTTT
NA	TRBV13	TRBJ1-2	NA	CASSLGGGAPWGYTF	TGTGCCAGCAGCTTAGGAGGCGGGGCTCCCTGGGGCTACACCTTC
NA	TRBV28	TRBJ2-7	NA	CASRVQEGIYEQYF	TGTGCGAGCAGGGTACAGGAGGGCATCTACGAGCAGTACTTC
NA	TRBV25-1	TRBJ2-7	NA	CASSDPRGFPYEQYF	TGTGCCAGCAGTGACCCGCGCGGGTTTCCCTACGAGCAGTACTTC
NA	TRBV5-1	TRBJ1-5	NA	CASSLVGAQGQPQHF	TGCGCCAGCAGCTTGGTGGGGGCACAGGGTCAGCCCCAGCATTTT
few	TRBV6-6	TRBJ2-1	NA	CASSYSDSFNEQFF	TGTGCCAGCAGTTATTCGGACAGCTTCAATGAGCAGTTCTTC
NA	TRBV7-9	TRBJ1-2	NA	CASSLQGLHYGYTF	TGTGCCAGCAGCTTACAGGGACTTCACTATGGCTACACCTTC
NA	TRBV5-1	TRBJ2-7	TRBD1	CASSSGHPGNRGSYEQYF	TGCGCCAGCAGCTCAGGACACCCCGGGAACAGGGGGTCATACGAGCAGTACTTC
NA	TRBV9	TRBJ2-1	TRBD2	CASSVSGKEQFF	TGTGCCAGCAGCGTAAGCGGGAAGGAGCAGTTCTTC
once	TRBV5-6	TRBJ1-1	TRBD1	CASSQPRQGSNTEAFF	TGTGCCAGCAGCCAGCCCCGACAGGGATCGAACACTGAAGCTTTCTTT
NA	TRBV18	TRBJ1-1	TRBD1	CASSRDRANTEAFF	TGTGCCAGCTCGCGGGACAGGGCGAACACTGAAGCTTTCTTT
NA	TRBV2	TRBJ2-7	TRBD2	CATRWGLGYEQYF	TGTGCCACTAGGTGGGGACTAGGCTACGAGCAGTACTTC
once	TRBV4-1	TRBJ1-5	NA	CASSQAQGRNQPQHF	TGCGCCAGCAGCCAAGCGCAGGGGCGAAATCAGCCCCAGCATTTT
NA	TRBV11-2	TRBJ2-7	NA	CASSFVSGEQYF	TGTGCCAGCAGCTTCGTAAGCGGCGAGCAGTACTTC
NA	TRBV2	TRBJ2-1	TRBD1	CASSGQGVGEQFF	TGTGCCAGCAGTGGACAGGGGGTGGGAGAGCAGTTCTTC
NA	TRBV5-6	TRBJ2-7	NA	CASSLQDYEQYF	TGTGCCAGCAGCTTGCAGGACTACGAGCAGTACTTC
NA	TRBV2	TRBJ2-7	NA	CASSVNGPYEQYF	TGTGCCAGCTCGGTAAATGGTCCTTACGAGCAGTACTTC
NA	TRBV7-9	TRBJ1-1	NA	CASSLARAGEAFF	TGTGCCAGCAGCTTAGCTCGGGCGGGGGAAGCTTTCTTT
NA	TRBV19	TRBJ2-3	TRBD1	CASSIRQGRRSTDTQYF	TGTGCCAGTAGTATCCGACAGGGGCGGCGGAGCACAGATACGCAGTATTTT
NA	TRBV2	TRBJ2-2	TRBD2	CASTNSGRGTGELFF	TGTGCCAGCACCAATAGCGGGAGGGGAACCGGGGAGCTGTTTTTT
NA	TRBV18	TRBJ2-7	TRBD1	CASSPLAGGRGEQYF	TGTGCCAGCTCACCACTGGCAGGGGGACGGGGCGAGCAGTACTTC
NA	TRBV2	TRBJ1-3	NA	CASRTGSRVSTIYF	TGTGCCAGCAGGACCGGGTCCCGCGTGAGCACCATATATTTT